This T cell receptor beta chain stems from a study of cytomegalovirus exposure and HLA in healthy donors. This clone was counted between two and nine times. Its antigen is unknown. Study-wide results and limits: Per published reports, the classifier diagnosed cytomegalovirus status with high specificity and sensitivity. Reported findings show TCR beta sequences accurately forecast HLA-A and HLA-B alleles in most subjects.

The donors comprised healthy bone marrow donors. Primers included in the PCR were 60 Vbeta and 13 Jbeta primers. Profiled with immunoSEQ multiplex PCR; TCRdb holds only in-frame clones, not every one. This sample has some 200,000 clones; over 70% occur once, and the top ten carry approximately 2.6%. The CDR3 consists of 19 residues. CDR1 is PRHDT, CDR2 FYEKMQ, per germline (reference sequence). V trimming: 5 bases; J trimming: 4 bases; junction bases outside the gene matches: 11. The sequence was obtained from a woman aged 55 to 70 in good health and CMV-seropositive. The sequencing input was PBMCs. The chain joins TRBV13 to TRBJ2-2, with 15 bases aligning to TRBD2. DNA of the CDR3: TGTGCCAGCAGCCCCGGACTAGCGGGAGGGCCGCGACGCACCGGGGAGCTGTTTTTT. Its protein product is CASSPGLAGGPRRTGELFF.